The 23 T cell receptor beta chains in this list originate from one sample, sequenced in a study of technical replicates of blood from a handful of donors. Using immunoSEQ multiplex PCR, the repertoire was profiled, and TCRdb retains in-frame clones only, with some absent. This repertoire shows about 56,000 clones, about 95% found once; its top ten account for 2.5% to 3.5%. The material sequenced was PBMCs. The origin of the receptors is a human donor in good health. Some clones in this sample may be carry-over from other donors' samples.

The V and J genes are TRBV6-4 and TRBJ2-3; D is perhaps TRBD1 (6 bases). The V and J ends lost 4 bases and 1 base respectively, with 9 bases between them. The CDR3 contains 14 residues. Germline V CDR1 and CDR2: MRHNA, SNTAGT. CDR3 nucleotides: TGTGCCAGCAGTGGTTCAGGGGGCACAGATACGCAGTATTTT. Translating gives CASSGSGGTDTQYF.

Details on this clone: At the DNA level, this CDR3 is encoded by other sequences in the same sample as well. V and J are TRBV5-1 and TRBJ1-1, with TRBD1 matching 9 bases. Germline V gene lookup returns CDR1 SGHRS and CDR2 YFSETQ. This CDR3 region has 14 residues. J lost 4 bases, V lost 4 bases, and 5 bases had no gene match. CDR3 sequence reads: CASSLGQGGTEAFF. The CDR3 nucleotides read TGCGCCAGCAGCCTGGGACAGGGTGGCACTGAAGCTTTCTTT.

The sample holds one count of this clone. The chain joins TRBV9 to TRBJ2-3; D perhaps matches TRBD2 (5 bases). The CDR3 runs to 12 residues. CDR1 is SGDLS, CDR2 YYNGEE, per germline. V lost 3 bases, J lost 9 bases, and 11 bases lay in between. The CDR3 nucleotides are TGTGCCAGCAGCGCACTAGGAAAGACGCAGTATTTT. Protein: CASSALGKTQYF.

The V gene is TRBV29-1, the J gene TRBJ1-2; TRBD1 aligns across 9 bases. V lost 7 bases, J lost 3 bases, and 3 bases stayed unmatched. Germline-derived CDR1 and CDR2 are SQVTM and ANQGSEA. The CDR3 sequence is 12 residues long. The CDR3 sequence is CSARTGDYGYTF. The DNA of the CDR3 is TGCAGCGCACGGACAGGGGACTATGGCTACACCTTC.

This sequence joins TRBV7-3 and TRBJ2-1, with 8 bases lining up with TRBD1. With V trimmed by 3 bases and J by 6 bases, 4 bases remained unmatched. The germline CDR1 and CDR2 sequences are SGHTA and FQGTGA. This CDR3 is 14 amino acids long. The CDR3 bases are TGTGCCAGCAGCTTCGCAGGGGGCTTCAATGAGCAGTTCTTC. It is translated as CASSFAGGFNEQFF.

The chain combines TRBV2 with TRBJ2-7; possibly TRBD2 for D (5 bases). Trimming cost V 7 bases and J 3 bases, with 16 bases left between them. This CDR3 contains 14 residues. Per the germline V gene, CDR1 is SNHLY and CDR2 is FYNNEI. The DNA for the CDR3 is TGTGCCAGCAAGAACACCGGGAAAAACTACGAGCAGTACTTC. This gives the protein CASKNTGKNYEQYF.

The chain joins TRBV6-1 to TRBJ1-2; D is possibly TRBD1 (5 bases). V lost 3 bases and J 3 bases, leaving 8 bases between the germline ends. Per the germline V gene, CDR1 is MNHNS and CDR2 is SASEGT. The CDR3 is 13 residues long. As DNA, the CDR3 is TGTGCCAGCAGTGAGGACACCTACTATGGCTACACCTTC. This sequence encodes CASSEDTYYGYTF.

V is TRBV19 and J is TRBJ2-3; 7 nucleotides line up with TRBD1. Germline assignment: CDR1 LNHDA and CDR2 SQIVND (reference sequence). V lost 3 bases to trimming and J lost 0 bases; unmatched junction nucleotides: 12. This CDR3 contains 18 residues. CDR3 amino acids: CASSIGFGSGQSTDTQYF. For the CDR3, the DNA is TGTGCCAGTAGTATTGGTTTTGGTTCGGGACAGAGCACAGATACGCAGTATTTT.

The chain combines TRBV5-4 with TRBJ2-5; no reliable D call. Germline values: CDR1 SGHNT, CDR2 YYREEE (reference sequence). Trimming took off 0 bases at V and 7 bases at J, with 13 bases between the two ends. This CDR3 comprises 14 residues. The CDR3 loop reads CASSLVYTPGTQYF. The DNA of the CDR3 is TGTGCCAGCAGCTTGGTGTACACCCCAGGGACCCAGTACTTC.

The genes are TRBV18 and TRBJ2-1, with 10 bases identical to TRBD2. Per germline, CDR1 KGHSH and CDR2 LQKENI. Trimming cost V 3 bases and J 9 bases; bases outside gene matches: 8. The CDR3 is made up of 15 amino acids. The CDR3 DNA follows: TGTGCCAGCTCACCCGGAGCGGGGGGGTTTGGTGAGCAGTTCTTC. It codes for CASSPGAGGFGEQFF.

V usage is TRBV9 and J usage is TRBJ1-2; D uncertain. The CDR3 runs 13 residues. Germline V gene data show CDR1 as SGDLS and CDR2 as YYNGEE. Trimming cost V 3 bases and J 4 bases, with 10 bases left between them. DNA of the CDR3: TGTGCCAGCAGCGCCACATTTTTCTATGGCTACACCTTC. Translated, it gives CASSATFFYGYTF.

The CDR3 loop reads CASSLVAGGTYEQYF. The CDR3 coding sequence is TGCGCCAGCAGCTTGGTGGCGGGGGGGACCTACGAGCAGTACTTC. The chain combines TRBV5-1 with TRBJ2-7; 9 bases are a match to TRBD2. Germline V lookup: CDR1 SGHRS, CDR2 YFSETQ. CDR3 length: 15 residues. Trimming took 0 bases from V and 2 from J; bases not matched to a gene: 3. Together with reference TRBV5-1 and TRBJ2-7, the CDR3 gives the full variable domain: KAGVTQTPRYLIKTRGQQVTLSCSPISGHRSVSWYQQTPGQGLQFLFEYFSETQRNKGNFPGRFSGRQFSNSRSEMNVSTLELGDSALYLCASSLVAGGTYEQYFGPGTRLTVT.

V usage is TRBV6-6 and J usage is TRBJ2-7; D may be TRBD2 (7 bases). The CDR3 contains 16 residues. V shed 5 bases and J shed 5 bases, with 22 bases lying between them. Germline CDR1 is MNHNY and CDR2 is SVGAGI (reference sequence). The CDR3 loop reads CASSNGSGGAPNEQYF. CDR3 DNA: TGTGCCAGCAGTAACGGTTCGGGGGGCGCCCCCAACGAGCAGTACTTC.

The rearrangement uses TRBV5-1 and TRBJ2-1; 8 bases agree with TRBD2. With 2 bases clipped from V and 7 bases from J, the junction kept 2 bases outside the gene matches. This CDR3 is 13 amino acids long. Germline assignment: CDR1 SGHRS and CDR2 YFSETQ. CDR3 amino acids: CASSFGTRNEQFF. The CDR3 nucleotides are TGCGCCAGCAGCTTCGGGACTAGAAATGAGCAGTTCTTC.

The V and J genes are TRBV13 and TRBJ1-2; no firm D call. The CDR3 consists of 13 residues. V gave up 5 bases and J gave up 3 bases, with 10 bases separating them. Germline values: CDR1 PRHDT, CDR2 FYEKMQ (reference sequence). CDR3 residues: CASSPGRDYGYTF. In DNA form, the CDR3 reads TGTGCCAGCAGCCCGGGAAGGGACTATGGCTACACCTTC.

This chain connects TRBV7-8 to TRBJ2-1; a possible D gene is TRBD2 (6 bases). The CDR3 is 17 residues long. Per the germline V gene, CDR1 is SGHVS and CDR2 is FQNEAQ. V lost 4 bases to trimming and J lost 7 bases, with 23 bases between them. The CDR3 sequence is CASSSLRGIRRYNEQFF. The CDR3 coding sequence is TGTGCCAGCAGCTCCCTCCGCGGGATCCGGAGATATAATGAGCAGTTCTTC. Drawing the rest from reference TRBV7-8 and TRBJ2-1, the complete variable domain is GAGVSQSPRYKVAKRGQDVALRCDPISGHVSLFWYQQALGQGPEFLTYFQNEAQLDKSGLPSDRFFAERPEGSVSTLKIQRTQQEDSAVYLCASSSLRGIRRYNEQFFGPGTRLTVL.

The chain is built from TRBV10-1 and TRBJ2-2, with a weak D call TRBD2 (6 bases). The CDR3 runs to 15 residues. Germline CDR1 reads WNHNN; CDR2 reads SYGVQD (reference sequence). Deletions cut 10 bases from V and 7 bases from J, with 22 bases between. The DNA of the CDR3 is TGCGCCACCGGGAGACGGGCCTTTTATTGCGGGGAGCTGTTTTTT. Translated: CATGRRAFYCGELFF.

CDR3 nucleotides: TGTGCCATCAGTGAGTCTAAGGGGGCAGGGGCTCATCAGCCCCAGCATTTT. It codes for CAISESKGAGAHQPQHF. J is TRBJ1-5 and V is TRBV10-3, with 7 bases identical to TRBD1. This CDR3 has 17 amino acids. V lost 0 bases and J lost 5; bases outside the gene matches: 10. Germline CDR1 and CDR2: ENHRY and SYGVKD.

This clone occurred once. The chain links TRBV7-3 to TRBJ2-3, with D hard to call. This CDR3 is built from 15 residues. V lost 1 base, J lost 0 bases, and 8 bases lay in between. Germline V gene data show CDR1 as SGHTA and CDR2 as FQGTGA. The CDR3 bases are TGTGCCAGCAGCTTAAGTCAGGTTAGCACAGATACGCAGTATTTT. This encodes CASSLSQVSTDTQYF.

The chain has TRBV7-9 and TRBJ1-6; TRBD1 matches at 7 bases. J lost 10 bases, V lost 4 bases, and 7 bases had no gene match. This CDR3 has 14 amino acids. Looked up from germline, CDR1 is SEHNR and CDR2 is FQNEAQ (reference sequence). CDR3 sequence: CASSSGQSYSPLHF. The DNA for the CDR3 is TGTGCCAGCAGCTCGGGACAGTCGTACTCACCCCTCCACTTT.

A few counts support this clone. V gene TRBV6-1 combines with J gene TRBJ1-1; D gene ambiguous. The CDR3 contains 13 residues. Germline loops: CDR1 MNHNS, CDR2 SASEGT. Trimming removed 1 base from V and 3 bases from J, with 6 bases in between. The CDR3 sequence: CASSEGEYTEAFF. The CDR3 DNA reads TGTGCCAGCAGTGAAGGGGAGTACACTGAAGCTTTCTTT.

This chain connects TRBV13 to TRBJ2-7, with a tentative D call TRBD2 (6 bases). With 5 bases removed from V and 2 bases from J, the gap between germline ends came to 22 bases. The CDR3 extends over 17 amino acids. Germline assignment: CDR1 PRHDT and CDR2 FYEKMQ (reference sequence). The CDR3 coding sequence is TGTGCCAGCAGCACCCTCGCGCGGGGTGGTGGCACCTACGAGCAGTACTTC. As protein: CASSTLARGGGTYEQYF. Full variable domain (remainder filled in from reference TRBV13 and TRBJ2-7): AAGVIQSPRHLIKEKRETATLKCYPIPRHDTVYWYQQGPGQDPQFLISFYEKMQSDKGSIPDRFSAQQFSDYHSELNMSSLELGDSALYFCASSTLARGGGTYEQYFGPGTRLTVT.

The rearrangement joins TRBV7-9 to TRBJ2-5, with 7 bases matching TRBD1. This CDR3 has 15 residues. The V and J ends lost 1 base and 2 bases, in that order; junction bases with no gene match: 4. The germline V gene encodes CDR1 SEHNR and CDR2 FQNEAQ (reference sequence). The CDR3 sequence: CASSLEQGVQETQYF. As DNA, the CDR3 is TGTGCCAGCAGCTTAGAGCAGGGGGTTCAAGAGACCCAGTACTTC. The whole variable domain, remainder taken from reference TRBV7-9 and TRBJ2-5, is DTGVSQNPRHKITKRGQNVTFRCDPISEHNRLYWYRQTLGQGPEFLTYFQNEAQLEKSRLLSDRFSAERPKGSFSTLEIQRTEQGDSAMYLCASSLEQGVQETQYFGPGTRLLVL.